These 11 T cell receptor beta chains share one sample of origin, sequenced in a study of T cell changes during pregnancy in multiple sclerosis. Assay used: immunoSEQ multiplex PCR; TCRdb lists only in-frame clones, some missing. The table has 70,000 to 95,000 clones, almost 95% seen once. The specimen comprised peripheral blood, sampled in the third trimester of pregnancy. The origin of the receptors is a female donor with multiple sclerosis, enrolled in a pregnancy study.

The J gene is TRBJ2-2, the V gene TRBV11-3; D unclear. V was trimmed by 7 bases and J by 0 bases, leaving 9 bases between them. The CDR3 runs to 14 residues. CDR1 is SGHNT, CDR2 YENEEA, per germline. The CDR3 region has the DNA TGTGCCAGCACCCCGGGTCCGAACACCGGGGAGCTGTTTTTT. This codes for CASTPGPNTGELFF.

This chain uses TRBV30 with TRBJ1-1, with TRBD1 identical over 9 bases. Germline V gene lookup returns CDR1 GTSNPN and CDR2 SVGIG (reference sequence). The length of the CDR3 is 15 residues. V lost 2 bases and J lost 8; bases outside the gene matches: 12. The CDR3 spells CAWSSSGTGRYEAFF. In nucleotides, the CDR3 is TGTGCCTGGAGTTCCTCCGGGACAGGGAGATACGAAGCTTTCTTT.

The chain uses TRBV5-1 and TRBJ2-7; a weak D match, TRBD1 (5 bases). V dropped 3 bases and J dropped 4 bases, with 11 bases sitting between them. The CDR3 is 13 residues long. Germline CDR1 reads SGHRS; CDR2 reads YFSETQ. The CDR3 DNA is TGCGCCAGCAGCTGGACAATAGGTTACGAGCAGTACTTC. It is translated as CASSWTIGYEQYF.

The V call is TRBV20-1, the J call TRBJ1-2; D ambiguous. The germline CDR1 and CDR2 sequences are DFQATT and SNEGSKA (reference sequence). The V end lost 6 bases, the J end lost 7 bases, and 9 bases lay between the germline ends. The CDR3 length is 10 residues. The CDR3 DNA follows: TGCAGTGCCTTCAGTGTTGGCTACACCTTC. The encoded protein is CSAFSVGYTF.

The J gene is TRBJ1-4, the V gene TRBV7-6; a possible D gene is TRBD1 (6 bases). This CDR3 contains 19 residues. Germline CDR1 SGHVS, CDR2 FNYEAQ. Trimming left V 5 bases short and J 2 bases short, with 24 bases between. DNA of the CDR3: TGTGCCAGCAGCCCCTCTCGGGGGGGGCGATTTGGCACTAATGAAAAACTGTTTTTT. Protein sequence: CASSPSRGGRFGTNEKLFF.

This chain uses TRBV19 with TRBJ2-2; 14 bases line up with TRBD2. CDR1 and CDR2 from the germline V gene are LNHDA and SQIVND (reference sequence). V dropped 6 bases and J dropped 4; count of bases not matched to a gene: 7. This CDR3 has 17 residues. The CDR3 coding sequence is TGTGCCAGTAGAAGACTAGCGGGAGGGCCTATCACCGGGGAGCTGTTTTTT. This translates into CASRRLAGGPITGELFF.

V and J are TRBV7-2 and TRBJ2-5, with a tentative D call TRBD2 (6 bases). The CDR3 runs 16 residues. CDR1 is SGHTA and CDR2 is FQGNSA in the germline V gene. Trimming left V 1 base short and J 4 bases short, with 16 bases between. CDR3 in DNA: TGTGCCAGCAGCTTAGTCCTCCGGGAGTATCGAGAGACCCAGTACTTC. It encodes CASSLVLREYRETQYF.

CDR3 nucleotide sequence: TGTGCCAGCAGCCAAGATTTTAGAGGTCTCTACAATGAGCAGTTCTTC. This sequence encodes CASSQDFRGLYNEQFF. This chain joins TRBV4-2 and TRBJ2-1, with no clear D. CDR1 is LGHNA and CDR2 is YNFKEQ in the germline V gene. The CDR3 is 16 amino acids. Deletions cut 0 bases from V and 3 bases from J, with 12 bases between.

CDR3 sequence: CASSQGLQNTGELFF. CDR3 in DNA: TGTGCCAGCAGCCAGGGACTACAAAACACCGGGGAGCTGTTTTTT. The V gene is TRBV5-4, the J gene TRBJ2-2; 7 bases map to TRBD2. The length of the CDR3 is 15 residues. The germline gives CDR1 SGHNT, CDR2 YYREEE (reference sequence). The ends lost 4 bases at V and 2 bases at J; junction bases unmatched: 5.

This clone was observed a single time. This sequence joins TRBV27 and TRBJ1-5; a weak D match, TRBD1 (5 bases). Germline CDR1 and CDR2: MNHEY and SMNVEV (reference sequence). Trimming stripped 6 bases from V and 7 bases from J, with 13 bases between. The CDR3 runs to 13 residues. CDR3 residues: CASRGAGIQPQHF. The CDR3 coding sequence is TGTGCCAGCAGAGGGGCAGGTATCCAGCCCCAGCATTTT.

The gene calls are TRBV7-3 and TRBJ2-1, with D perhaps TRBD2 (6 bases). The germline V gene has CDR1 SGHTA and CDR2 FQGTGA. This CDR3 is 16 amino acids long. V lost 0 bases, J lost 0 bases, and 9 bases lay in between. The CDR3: CASSLTSSVSYNEQFF. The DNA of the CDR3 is TGTGCCAGCAGCTTAACTTCTAGCGTCTCCTACAATGAGCAGTTCTTC.